This T cell receptor beta chain stems from a study of T-cell reconstitution after alpha-beta-depleted transplantation in children. Preparation of the TCRbeta library used unique molecular identifiers. Via MiXCR, TCRdb re-called the PCR reads, giving one row per CDR3 protein. The repertoire holds almost 250,000 distinct CDR3 sequences, about 25% seen once, with roughly 2.6% in the top ten. Sequenced here: PBMCs, sampled before TCRalphabeta/CD19-depleted stem cell transplant. This clonotype was obtained from a girl aged 2 to 10 with Fanconi anemia, due to receive a stem cell transplant.

Here the CDR3 DNA reads TGCAGTGCTAGAGATTTTCCTTCCGGGACACTTTATGGCTACACCTTC. It is translated as CSARDFPSGTLYGYTF. The genes are TRBV20-1 and TRBJ1-2, with D possibly being TRBD1 (6 bases). The CDR3 sequence is 16 residues long. The ends were cut back, 0 bases at V and 5 bases at J, with 19 bases in the middle. CDR1 is DFQATT and CDR2 is SNEGSKA in the germline V gene (reference sequence).